The clone carrying this T cell receptor (beta chain) was observed a few times. TCRdb used MiXCR to reprocess the 5' RACE reads, holding one entry per CDR3 protein. Of 250,000 to 350,000 distinct CDR3 sequences listed, around a sixth are singletons. The sample originates from a study of T-cell memory formation after mild COVID-19. CDR3 length equals 16 residues. With 2 bases removed from V and 7 bases from J, the gap between germline ends came to 15 bases. Germline V gene lookup returns CDR1 MNHEY and CDR2 SVGAGI. The chain is built from TRBV6-5 and TRBJ1-6; TRBD1 is a possible D gene (5 bases). This clonotype originated in a man younger than 35 who had mild COVID-19 (a few samples of this study predate the infection). Cell type and time point are not known. The sequenced material came from PBMCs or a T cell subset sorted from them (not recorded which). In DNA form, the CDR3 reads TGTGCCAGCAGTTACCTTGGGGCGGCAGGGAATTCACCCCTCCACTTT. The encoded protein is CASSYLGAAGNSPLHF.